This T cell receptor (beta chain) stems from a study of beta chain features in type 1 diabetes. Per the germline V gene, CDR1 is MGHRA and CDR2 is YSYEKL. CDR3 length: 16 residues. V lost 1 base to trimming and J lost 3 bases, with 16 bases between them. Study results and limitations: Cells that show high TCR expression could be over-represented by cDNA sequencing. Type 1 diabetes patients had fewer VDJ junction insertions and more deletions. Moderate but significant shortening of TCRB CDR3s was recorded in all four CD4+ subsets from Type 1 diabetes patients.

This clone came up a few times. Antigen unknown. One heparinised blood draw, averaging around 0.12 L, came from each donor. Sequenced material consisted of expressed TCRB transcripts (all of the isolated RNA was reverse transcribed). Measured with immunoSEQ multiplex PCR; TCRdb has only the in-frame clones, and not every one. The table shows 860,000 or so clones, with roughly a sixth occurring only once. Sequencing used naive CD4+ T cells from blood. This TCR came from a woman between 18 and 30 years old in good health. This rearrangement joins TRBV4-1 to TRBJ2-7, with D possibly being TRBD2 (6 bases). The DNA for the CDR3 is TGCGCCAGCAGCCAAGGGGAGCCGTGGGGAGGCTACGAGCAGTACTTC. It codes for CASSQGEPWGGYEQYF.